The T cell receptor beta chain under discussion was sequenced for a study of T-cell memory formation after mild COVID-19. Study overall: There were largely donor-specific TCR clusters. Study-level points and caveats: The study found balanced CD4/CD8 in clones contracting day 15 to 85 and a CD4+ lean in later expanders. Mainly in CM and EM were contracting CD4+ clones; CD8+ were in EMRA. Memory from before infection featured some responding clones, which suggests cross-reactive memory joined.

The CDR3 totals 13 residues. V lost 0 bases and J lost 6, with 11 bases in between. Germline CDR1 and CDR2: DFQATT and SNEGSKA (reference sequence). Remarks on this clonotype: Its antigen is as yet unknown.

MiXCR was run by TCRdb on the 5' RACE reads, yielding one entry per CDR3 protein. This sample carries some 350,000 distinct CDR3 sequences, around 15% of them seen once, and the ten largest clones take around 24%. Material for sequencing was PBMCs or a T cell subset sorted from them (not recorded which). The receptor was derived from a young man who had mild COVID-19 (a few samples of this study predate the infection). Cell type and time point are not known. The rearrangement links TRBV20-1 to TRBJ1-1, with D hard to call. CDR3 DNA sequence: TGCAGTGCTAGAGATTTGGGGATGGCTGAAGCTTTCTTT. Translated: CSARDLGMAEAFF.